The next 25 T cell receptor beta chains were all read from a single sample in a study of T cell changes during pregnancy in multiple sclerosis. The method was immunoSEQ multiplex PCR; TCRdb's version includes in-frame clones alone and lacks a portion of them. Of tens of thousands of clones in the sample, 90% to 95% were seen once. This sample comprised CD4+ T cells from peripheral blood mononuclear cells, obtained before pregnancy. The receptor set was obtained from a female donor with multiple sclerosis, enrolled in a pregnancy study.

The chain combines TRBV5-5 with TRBJ1-2; the match to TRBD1 covers 7 bases. The CDR3 length is 15 residues. With V trimmed by 1 base and J by 2 bases, 5 bases remained unmatched. In germline, CDR1 is SGHKS, CDR2 YYEKEE (reference sequence). Here the CDR3 reads CASSLSTGENYGYTF. CDR3 in DNA: TGTGCCAGCAGCTTGAGCACAGGGGAGAACTATGGCTACACCTTC.

This chain connects TRBV7-7 to TRBJ2-1, with D tentatively TRBD1 (5 bases). V was pared by 5 bases and J by 8 bases, with 13 bases between. In germline, CDR1 is SSHAT, CDR2 FNYEAQ (reference sequence). The CDR3 covers 13 residues. Here the CDR3 reads CASSAARVDEQFF. In nucleotides, the CDR3 is TGTGCCAGCAGCGCAGCCAGGGTTGATGAGCAGTTCTTC.

The gene calls are TRBV7-6 and TRBJ2-5, with 14 bases aligning to TRBD2. CDR3 length equals 16 residues. The V gene end was trimmed by 1 base and the J gene end by 2 bases; junction bases not matched to a gene: 0. CDR1 SGHVS and CDR2 FNYEAQ come from the germline V gene. CDR3 nucleotides: TGTGCCAGCAGCTTAGGACTAGCGGGGGGGCAAGAGACCCAGTACTTC. Its protein is CASSLGLAGGQETQYF.

This clone was seen only once. The CDR3 DNA reads as TGTGCCAGCTCACCACTTAATTTGCGGGGAAACACTGAAGCTTTCTTT. Amino acid sequence: CASSPLNLRGNTEAFF. The chain links TRBV18 to TRBJ1-1; no clear D gene. Germline V gene sequence: CDR1 KGHSH, CDR2 LQKENI. V was shortened by 1 base and J by 2 bases, with 14 bases between the two germline ends. The CDR3 runs 16 residues.

V gene TRBV9 combines with J gene TRBJ2-7, with D possibly TRBD2 on 5 matching bases. Trimming cost V 0 bases and J 4 bases, with 14 bases left between them. Germline CDR1 and CDR2: SGDLS and YYNGEE. This CDR3 region has 15 residues. As DNA, the CDR3 is TGTGCCAGCAGCGTAGGGATAGCGAGCCAATACGAGCAGTACTTC. Amino acids: CASSVGIASQYEQYF. Complete variable domain (other parts from reference TRBV9 and TRBJ2-7): DSGVTQTPKHLITATGQRVTLRCSPRSGDLSVYWYQQSLDQGLQFLIQYYNGEERAKGNILERFSAQQFPDLHSELNLSSLELGDSALYFCASSVGIASQYEQYFGPGTRLTVT.

The J gene is TRBJ1-2, the V gene TRBV25-1, with D possibly being TRBD1 (6 bases). V was clipped by 9 bases and J by 2 bases, with 13 bases between them. From germline, CDR1 is MGHDK and CDR2 SYGVNS. This CDR3 has 13 residues. CDR3 DNA sequence: TGTGCCAGGCCACAGGGCTCCAACTATGGCTACACCTTC. Its translation: CARPQGSNYGYTF.

This rearrangement joins TRBV7-2 to TRBJ1-5, with D possibly TRBD1 on 5 matching bases. Germline values: CDR1 SGHTA, CDR2 FQGNSA. The CDR3 extends over 14 amino acids. V shed 4 bases and J shed 5 bases, with 12 bases lying between them. The CDR3 here is CASSSGRGYQPQHF. CDR3 DNA: TGTGCCAGCAGCTCGGGGCGGGGCTATCAGCCCCAGCATTTT.

The CDR3 sequence: CASSMDRKNTEAFF. Written as DNA, the CDR3 is TGTGCCAGTAGTATGGACAGAAAGAACACTGAAGCTTTCTTT. J is TRBJ1-1 and V is TRBV19, with a tentative D call TRBD1 (6 bases). The CDR3 has 14 residues. V lost 3 bases and J 1 base, leaving 9 bases between the germline ends. Per germline, CDR1 LNHDA and CDR2 SQIVND (reference sequence).

The V call is TRBV5-4, the J call TRBJ1-2; TRBD1 matches at 9 bases. CDR1 SGHNT and CDR2 YYREEE come from the germline V gene (reference sequence). V shed 0 bases and J 4 bases; nucleotides not matched to a gene: 10. CDR3 length: 17 amino acids. CDR3 protein: CASSLDPQRQGGYGYTF. The CDR3 nucleotides are TGTGCCAGCAGCTTGGACCCTCAGCGACAGGGGGGCTATGGCTACACCTTC.

About this clone: Sequence at one end of the junction differs from germline and may be a read error. This chain joins TRBV6-1 and TRBJ1-5, with 7 positions matching TRBD1. This CDR3 has 15 residues. Germline lookup yields CDR1 MNHNS and CDR2 SASEGT. The CDR3 DNA sequence: TGTGCCAGCACTGAAGGGCAGGGGGGCAATCAGCCCCAGCATTTT. Translating it yields CASTEGQGGNQPQHF.

V usage is TRBV5-1 and J usage is TRBJ1-6; possible D gene TRBD1, 5 bases. Germline CDR1 and CDR2: SGHRS and YFSETQ. Between the trimmed V and J ends, which lost 4 bases and 5 bases, there was a span of 10 bases. The CDR3 consists of 14 residues. The CDR3 sequence is CASSPGLNNSPLHF. The CDR3 coding sequence is TGCGCCAGCAGCCCGGGACTTAATAATTCACCCCTCCACTTT.

CDR3 in DNA: TGTGCCAGCAGCTTTGGGACTAGCGGGTACCTGGGTACGCAGTATTTT. This sequence encodes CASSFGTSGYLGTQYF. The rearrangement joins TRBV7-3 to TRBJ2-3; 12 positions match TRBD2. CDR1 is SGHTA, CDR2 FQGTGA, per germline. V gave up 3 bases and J gave up 8 bases; unmatched junction bases: 9. The CDR3 runs to 16 residues.

The V and J genes are TRBV11-2 and TRBJ2-2; 8 nucleotides line up with TRBD2. J was trimmed by 5 bases and V by 10 bases; bases with no gene match: 15. CDR1 and CDR2 (germline): SGHAT, FQNNGV. CDR3 length: 16 amino acids. The CDR3 is CATPSSSGSMTGELFF. The CDR3 nucleotides are TGTGCCACTCCCTCCTCTAGCGGGTCAATGACCGGGGAGCTGTTTTTT. Full variable domain (remainder filled in from reference TRBV11-2 and TRBJ2-2): EAGVAQSPRYKIIEKRQSVAFWCNPISGHATLYWYQQILGQGPKLLIQFQNNGVVDDSQLPKDRFSAERLKGVDSTLKIQPAKLEDSAVYLCATPSSSGSMTGELFFGEGSRLTVL.

This sequence joins TRBV10-3 and TRBJ1-2, with D perhaps TRBD1 (5 bases). CDR1 and CDR2 from the germline V gene are ENHRY and SYGVKD. The CDR3 sequence is 13 residues long. Trimming left V 7 bases short and J 2 bases short, with 11 bases between. The CDR3 bases are TGTGCCATCATGCTGGGGCTCAACTATGGCTACACCTTC. It specifies CAIMLGLNYGYTF.

The genes are TRBV2 and TRBJ1-5; D possibly corresponds to TRBD1 (6 bases). Germline lookup yields CDR1 SNHLY and CDR2 FYNNEI. The CDR3 contains 15 residues. V lost 3 bases and J lost 4, with 13 bases in between. The CDR3: CASSEQGTDNQPQHF. DNA of the CDR3: TGTGCCAGCAGTGAGCAGGGGACGGATAATCAGCCCCAGCATTTT.

The chain uses TRBV10-3 and TRBJ1-3; D remains unclear. The germline gives CDR1 ENHRY, CDR2 SYGVKD. CDR3 length: 12 residues. V gave up 8 bases and J gave up 2 bases, with 7 bases separating them. The CDR3 coding sequence is TGTGCCATCCATGGAGCTGGAAACACCATATATTTT. The encoded protein is CAIHGAGNTIYF.

The J gene is TRBJ2-2, the V gene TRBV30, with D hard to call. The CDR3 contains 11 residues. V gave up 3 bases and J gave up 5 bases, with 4 bases separating them. Germline-derived CDR1 and CDR2 are GTSNPN and SVGIG (reference sequence). In nucleotides, the CDR3 is TGTGCCTGGAGGTTAACCGGGGAGCTGTTTTTT. This translates into CAWRLTGELFF.

This clone was counted a single time. The V call is TRBV4-3, the J call TRBJ1-6; TRBD1 matches at 7 bases. The V gene's germline CDR1 is LGHNA and CDR2 YSLEER. V shed 2 bases and J 7 bases; nucleotides not matched to a gene: 8. The CDR3 runs to 16 residues. The CDR3 reads CASSQRQRDRNSPLHF. CDR3 nucleotides: TGCGCCAGCAGCCAACGACAACGGGACAGAAATTCACCCCTCCACTTT.

The J gene is TRBJ2-5, the V gene TRBV5-1; 11 bases are a match to TRBD1. The CDR3 consists of 16 residues. The germline CDR1 and CDR2 sequences are SGHRS and YFSETQ. J lost 1 base, V lost 4 bases, and 6 bases had no gene match. The CDR3 nucleotides are TGCGCCAGCAGCCCGGGACAGGGGGTGGGCCAAGAGACCCAGTACTTC. Translation gives CASSPGQGVGQETQYF.

The gene calls are TRBV19 and TRBJ1-5; weak D call: TRBD1 (6 bases). V shed 3 bases and J shed 3 bases, with 9 bases lying between them. The germline CDR1 and CDR2 sequences are LNHDA and SQIVND (reference sequence). The CDR3 runs to 14 residues. In nucleotides, the CDR3 is TGTGCCAGTAGTATCGGACAGCCCAATCAGCCCCAGCATTTT. It is translated as CASSIGQPNQPQHF.

The chain couples TRBV7-2 to TRBJ1-2; D gene ambiguous. V was cut by 4 bases and J by 4 bases, with 13 bases left in between. CDR1 and CDR2 from the germline V gene are SGHTA and FQGNSA. This CDR3 has 14 amino acids. This CDR3 reads CASSSSTGSYGYTF. CDR3 in DNA: TGTGCCAGCAGCTCAAGTACCGGGAGCTATGGCTACACCTTC. Using reference TRBV7-2 and TRBJ1-2 for the parts outside the CDR3, the full variable domain is GAGVSQSPSNKVTEKGKDVELRCDPISGHTALYWYRQSLGQGLEFLIYFQGNSAPDKSGLPSDRFSAERTGGSVSTLTIQRTQQEDSAVYLCASSSSTGSYGYTFGSGTRLTVV.

The chain uses TRBV10-3 and TRBJ1-1; a possible D gene is TRBD1 (5 bases). The CDR3 length is 12 residues. The V end was cut by 4 bases, the J end by 6 bases, with 9 bases between. Per the germline V gene, CDR1 is ENHRY and CDR2 is SYGVKD. The CDR3 nucleotides read TGTGCCATCAGTGGGCGGGACGCTGAAGCTTTCTTT. It specifies CAISGRDAEAFF.

The chain uses TRBV19 and TRBJ1-6, with D uncertain. CDR1 is LNHDA and CDR2 is SQIVND in the germline V gene (reference sequence). CDR3 length equals 13 residues. The V gene lost 5 bases and the J gene lost 9 bases, with 11 bases spanning the gap. Here the CDR3 reads CASSPSRGSPLHF. The CDR3 DNA sequence: TGTGCCAGTAGTCCATCGCGGGGTTCACCCCTCCACTTT.

The chain couples TRBV6-6 to TRBJ1-2; no clear D gene. The V end was cut by 2 bases, the J end by 6 bases, with 7 bases between. CDR3 length equals 12 residues. The germline CDR1 and CDR2 sequences are MNHNY and SVGAGI (reference sequence). In DNA form, the CDR3 reads TGTGCCAGCAGTTACCCGGGGAATGGCTACACCTTC. Translated, it gives CASSYPGNGYTF.

This sequence joins TRBV6-6 and TRBJ1-1; 9 bases fit TRBD1. CDR1 and CDR2 from the germline V gene are MNHNY and SVGAGI (reference sequence). V lost 2 bases and J lost 4; bases outside the gene matches: 5. The CDR3 has 15 amino acids. CDR3 sequence: CASSYGGQGGTEAFF. In DNA form, the CDR3 reads TGTGCCAGCAGTTACGGGGGACAGGGTGGCACTGAAGCTTTCTTT.